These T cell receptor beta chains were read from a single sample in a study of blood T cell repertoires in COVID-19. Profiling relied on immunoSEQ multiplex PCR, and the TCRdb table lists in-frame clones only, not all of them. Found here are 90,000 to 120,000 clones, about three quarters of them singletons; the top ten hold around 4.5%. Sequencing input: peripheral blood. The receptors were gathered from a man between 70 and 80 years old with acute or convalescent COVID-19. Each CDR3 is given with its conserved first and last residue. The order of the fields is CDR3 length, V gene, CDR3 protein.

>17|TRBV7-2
CASSLVAGAGGRDEQFF
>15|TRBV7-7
CASSPTGVGTDTQYF
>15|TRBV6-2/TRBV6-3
CASSRLGGGTDTQYF
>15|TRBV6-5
CASRVPGQGTSPLHF
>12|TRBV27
CASSTGGTEAFF
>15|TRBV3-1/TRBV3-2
CASSQGRVLGNEQFF
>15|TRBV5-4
CASSAQWGDGETQYF
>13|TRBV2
CASVGGGTDTQYF
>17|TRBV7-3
CASSLTLSGDHTDTQYF
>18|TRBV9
CAKGRRGRRQSRTGELFF
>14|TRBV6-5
CASNRDISNQPQHF
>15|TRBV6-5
CASRTRGSYNSPLHF
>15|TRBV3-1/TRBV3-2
CASSPRDSFGNTIYF
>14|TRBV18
CASSPGTGKNIQYF
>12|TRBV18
CASSPYNEKLFF
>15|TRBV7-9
CASSGTGLSGNTIYF
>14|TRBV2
CASTIGQRAYGYTF
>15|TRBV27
CASRFRAGINYGYTF
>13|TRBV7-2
CASSYRVNQPQHF
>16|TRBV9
CASSGALTGSSYEQYF
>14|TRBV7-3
CASSLTLGTDEQYF
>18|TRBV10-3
CAISEPGLRGGSYNEQFF
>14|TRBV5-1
CASSPSGGPETQYF
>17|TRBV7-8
CASSPRGRQGADEKLFF